Presented here are 15 T cell receptor beta chains from one specimen sequenced in a study of cytotoxic CD8 clonotypes in ibrutinib-treated CLL. The table came from immunoSEQ multiplex PCR; TCRdb's copy has only in-frame clones and leaves some out. The sample yields 150,000 to 250,000 clones, around three quarters seen once. The source material was PBMCs, sampled after 24 months of ibrutinib treatment. The source is a human donor with chronic lymphocytic leukemia.

The CDR3 is CASSPMTWDTEAFF. The CDR3 DNA reads as TGTGCCAGCAGCCCGATGACCTGGGACACTGAAGCTTTCTTT. The chain couples TRBV9 to TRBJ1-1, with D unresolved. The CDR3 totals 14 residues. The V and J ends lost 4 bases and 3 bases respectively, with 13 bases between them. Germline values: CDR1 SGDLS, CDR2 YYNGEE.

J is TRBJ1-2 and V is TRBV10-3; a possible D gene is TRBD1 (6 bases). V lost 5 bases and J lost 0, with 16 bases in between. The CDR3 length is 16 residues. In germline, CDR1 is ENHRY, CDR2 SYGVKD. CDR3 loop: CAISTTGSAANYGYTF. The CDR3 DNA is TGTGCCATCAGTACTACAGGGTCGGCTGCTAACTATGGCTACACCTTC.

This chain joins TRBV4-1 and TRBJ2-2, with D unresolved. CDR1 is MGHRA, CDR2 YSYEKL, per germline. The CDR3 is 14 amino acids. The V end was cut by 8 bases, the J end by 4 bases, with 14 bases between. The CDR3 loop reads CASGGPFSTGELFF. The CDR3 coding sequence is TGCGCCAGCGGCGGACCTTTCTCCACCGGGGAGCTGTTTTTT.

V and J are TRBV5-1 and TRBJ2-3; TRBD2 agrees at 11 bases. There are 16 residues in the CDR3. CDR1 is SGHRS and CDR2 is YFSETQ in the germline V gene. The junction had 4 bases not matched to a gene; V was cut back by 3 bases and J by 1 base. The CDR3 coding sequence is TGCGCCAGCAGCTCCGGGACTAGCGGACGCACAGATACGCAGTATTTT. Protein: CASSSGTSGRTDTQYF.

The chain has TRBV6-5 and TRBJ2-3; no clear D gene. The germline V gene encodes CDR1 MNHEY and CDR2 SVGAGI. This CDR3 has 14 residues. Trimming took off 8 bases at V and 1 base at J, with 13 bases between the two ends. CDR3 sequence: CASSRTPRTDTQYF. For the CDR3, the DNA is TGTGCCAGCTCGCGTACTCCTCGCACAGATACGCAGTATTTT.

This clone was observed a few times. The genes are TRBV29-1 and TRBJ1-1; D remains ambiguous. CDR1 and CDR2 (germline): SQVTM, ANQGSEA. The CDR3 loop spans 11 amino acids. Deletions cut 4 bases from V and 0 bases from J, with 3 bases between. The CDR3 region has the DNA TGCAGCGTTGGACTGAACACTGAAGCTTTCTTT. Translated, it gives CSVGLNTEAFF.

This chain uses TRBV6-1 with TRBJ2-5; D gene uncertain. The CDR3 covers 14 residues. Trimming shortened V by 3 bases and J by 5 bases, and 13 bases separated the two germline ends. Looked up from germline, CDR1 is MNHNS and CDR2 is SASEGT. CDR3 nucleotides: TGTGCCAGCAGTGAGGGCCTAGTGAGGGAGACCCAGTACTTC. As protein: CASSEGLVRETQYF.

This chain joins TRBV7-9 and TRBJ2-3; 14 bases line up with TRBD2. The CDR3 is 17 residues long. CDR1 is SEHNR and CDR2 is FQNEAQ in the germline V gene (reference sequence). With V trimmed by 8 bases and J by 5 bases, 12 bases remained unmatched. The CDR3 DNA follows: TGTGCCAGCCGAAAAACGGGACTAGCGGGAGAGTTAGATACGCAGTATTTT. Protein sequence: CASRKTGLAGELDTQYF.

The V call is TRBV9, the J call TRBJ1-1, with 12 bases fitting TRBD1. CDR3 size: 16 residues. From germline, CDR1 is SGDLS and CDR2 YYNGEE. V lost 0 bases, J lost 5 bases, and 5 bases stayed unmatched. The CDR3 nucleotides read TGTGCCAGCAGCGTAGGGGACAGGGGGCGAGATACTGAAGCTTTCTTT. Protein product: CASSVGDRGRDTEAFF.

This clone was observed a handful of times. V usage is TRBV19 and J usage is TRBJ2-7; weak D call: TRBD1 (6 bases). This CDR3 spans 14 amino acids. Germline V gene data show CDR1 as LNHDA and CDR2 as SQIVND (reference sequence). The germline V and J ends were trimmed by 5 bases and 0 bases, with 11 bases remaining between them. DNA for the CDR3: TGTGCCAGTAGTTACACAGGGAGCTCCTACGAGCAGTACTTC. Translating gives CASSYTGSSYEQYF. Full variable domain (remainder filled in from reference TRBV19 and TRBJ2-7): DGGITQSPKYLFRKEGQNVTLSCEQNLNHDAMYWYRQDPGQGLRLIYYSQIVNDFQKGDIAEGYSVSREKKESFPLTVTSAQKNPTAFYLCASSYTGSSYEQYFGPGTRLTVT.

The rearrangement uses TRBV10-2 and TRBJ2-1; D remains ambiguous. Germline loops: CDR1 WSHSY, CDR2 SAAADI. This CDR3 has 11 amino acids. Trimming cost V 3 bases and J 9 bases, with 6 bases left between them. The CDR3 DNA sequence: TGCGCCAGCAGTGAAGCGAGTGAGCAGTTCTTC. Encoded protein: CASSEASEQFF.

This sequence joins TRBV9 and TRBJ2-7; 11 nucleotides line up with TRBD1. V dropped 0 bases and J dropped 2; count of bases not matched to a gene: 4. CDR1 and CDR2 (germline): SGDLS, YYNGEE. This CDR3 has 16 amino acids. This CDR3 is CASSVGGQGAAYEQYF. As DNA, the CDR3 is TGTGCCAGCAGCGTAGGCGGACAGGGGGCTGCCTACGAGCAGTACTTC. Supplemented by reference TRBV9 and TRBJ2-7, the full variable domain reads DSGVTQTPKHLITATGQRVTLRCSPRSGDLSVYWYQQSLDQGLQFLIQYYNGEERAKGNILERFSAQQFPDLHSELNLSSLELGDSALYFCASSVGGQGAAYEQYFGPGTRLTVT.

The chain has TRBV10-3 and TRBJ2-5; D is unclear. The V gene lost 10 bases and the J gene lost 4 bases, with 16 bases spanning the gap. The germline CDR1 and CDR2 sequences are ENHRY and SYGVKD. This CDR3 has 13 amino acids. The CDR3 sequence: CATQWARGETQYF. CDR3 coding DNA: TGTGCCACCCAGTGGGCGAGAGGAGAGACCCAGTACTTC.

The CDR3 spells CASTLRLAGGSEQYF. DNA for the CDR3: TGTGCCAGCACCCTAAGACTAGCGGGAGGTTCCGAGCAGTACTTC. The chain joins TRBV28 to TRBJ2-7; 13 bases align to TRBD2. With 7 bases clipped from V and 6 bases from J, the junction kept 9 bases outside the gene matches. Germline V gene lookup returns CDR1 MDHEN and CDR2 SYDVKM. The CDR3 has 15 residues.

This rearrangement joins TRBV10-3 to TRBJ2-3; tentative D call: TRBD2 (5 bases). V dropped 4 bases and J dropped 2 bases, with 10 bases sitting between them. The CDR3 is 14 amino acids. The germline gives CDR1 ENHRY, CDR2 SYGVKD. The CDR3: CAISVSRDTDTQYF. In DNA form, the CDR3 reads TGTGCCATCAGTGTTTCTCGGGACACAGATACGCAGTATTTT.